The rows below give T cell receptor beta chains drawn from one sample of a study of T cells in Graves' hyperthyroidism and ophthalmopathy. Using its own MiXCR run on the multiplex PCR reads, TCRdb lists one record per CDR3 protein. This table holds about 410,000 distinct CDR3 sequences, roughly 15% found once. Sequenced: blood. Receptors were obtained from a woman under 40 with Graves' ophthalmopathy. The CDR3 runs from the conserved cysteine through the conserved F or W. The D gene is left open where the match is weak. Clone size is stated in some rows and not others, as once, few, many or a class when expanded.

J,V,size,D,CDR3,DNA
TRBJ2-3,TRBV12-3/TRBV12-4,many,TRBD2,CASSAGTSGSTDTQYF,TGTGCCAGCAGTGCCGGGACTAGCGGAAGCACAGATACGCAGTATTTT
TRBJ1-1,TRBV6-1,NA,NA,CASSGTENTEAFF,TGTGCCAGCAGTGGGACGGAGAACACTGAAGCTTTCTTT
TRBJ1-1,TRBV5-4,many,TRBD1,CASSWGQEQITEAFF,TGTGCCAGCAGCTGGGGACAGGAGCAGATTACAGAAGCTTTCTTT
TRBJ2-2,TRBV12-5,many,NA,CASGLGRSTGELFF,TGTGCTAGTGGCTTGGGACGAAGCACCGGGGAGCTGTTTTTT
TRBJ1-2,TRBV28,few,TRBD1,CASSAPPGQGSFGYTF,TGTGCCAGCAGTGCCCCGCCGGGACAGGGTTCTTTTGGCTACACCTTC
TRBJ1-2,TRBV20-1,many,TRBD1,CSARTGGYGYTF,TGCAGTGCTAGAACAGGGGGCTATGGCTACACCTTC
TRBJ1-6,TRBV11-3,many,TRBD1,CASSRRGTGWNSPLHF,TGTGCCAGCAGCCGTCGAGGGACAGGGTGGAATTCACCCCTCCACTTT
TRBJ2-1,TRBV11-2,NA,NA,CASSLIGGRNEQFF,TGTGCCAGCAGCTTGATCGGGGGGCGGAATGAGCAGTTCTTC
TRBJ1-6,TRBV13,NA,NA,CASSLGSPYSYNSPLHF,TGTGCCAGCAGCTTAGGGTCGCCCTACTCCTATAATTCACCCCTCCACTTT
TRBJ1-1,TRBV5-1,NA,NA,CASSLAGLTEASF,TGCGCCAGCAGCTTGGCGGGGTTGACTGAAGCTTCCTTT
TRBJ1-1,TRBV29-1,many,NA,CSGLSGTEAFF,TGCAGCGGCCTCAGTGGCACTGAAGCTTTCTTT
TRBJ1-4,TRBV7-9,many,NA,CASTVGAATNEKLFF,TGTGCCAGCACAGTTGGGGCCGCAACTAATGAAAAACTGTTTTTT
TRBJ1-3,TRBV10-3,NA,NA,CAIGSWSSGNTIYF,TGTGCCATCGGGAGTTGGAGCTCTGGAAACACCATATATTTT
TRBJ2-3,TRBV5-1,many,NA,CASSSGPAGTQYF,TGCGCCAGCAGCTCTGGTCCGGCGGGCACGCAGTATTTT
TRBJ1-2,TRBV28,many,NA,CASSLSPIGGRGPFSNYGYTF,TGTGCCAGCAGTTTATCCCCCATCGGAGGCCGGGGGCCATTTTCTAACTATGGCTACACCTTC
TRBJ2-7,TRBV2,many,TRBD1,CASTRQGLTNEQYF,TGTGCCAGTACGAGACAGGGTTTAACCAACGAGCAGTACTTC
TRBJ1-1,TRBV7-6,many,NA,CASSLQMMGQNTEAFF,TGTGCCAGCAGCTTACAAATGATGGGGCAGAACACTGAAGCTTTCTTT
TRBJ2-1,TRBV6-1,many,TRBD2,CASRILSGTSGLYNEQFF,TGTGCCAGCAGGATTTTATCTGGGACTAGCGGGTTATACAATGAGCAGTTCTTC
TRBJ2-1,TRBV12-3/TRBV12-4,few,TRBD2,CASSLGGGGGWVDEQFF,TGTGCCAGCAGTTTAGGGGGGGGCGGGGGGTGGGTGGATGAGCAGTTCTTC
TRBJ2-3,TRBV11-2,many,TRBD1,CASSTPGTGSSAQYF,TGTGCCAGCAGCACCCCCGGGACAGGGTCTTCTGCGCAGTATTTT
TRBJ2-7,TRBV27,few,NA,CASSLSHGGYEQYF,TGTGCCAGCAGTTTATCGCATGGCGGTTACGAGCAGTACTTC
TRBJ1-1,TRBV28,many,TRBD1,CASSLWGQGRVSEAFF,TGTGCCAGCAGTTTATGGGGACAGGGGCGTGTTTCTGAAGCTTTCTTT
TRBJ2-1,TRBV24-1,NA,NA,CASPWRESYNEQFF,TGTGCCTCCCCGTGGCGGGAATCCTACAATGAGCAGTTCTTC
TRBJ2-7,TRBV9,NA,NA,CASSAGTQGSYEQYF,TGTGCCAGCAGCGCCGGGACTCAAGGCTCCTACGAGCAGTACTTC
TRBJ1-1,TRBV28,many,NA,CASSSPQFYNLKNTEAFF,TGTGCCAGCAGTTCACCCCAGTTCTATAACTTGAAGAACACTGAAGCTTTCTTT
TRBJ2-2,TRBV20-1,many,TRBD2,CSARVAGLPGELFF,TGCAGTGCTAGAGTAGCGGGGCTACCCGGGGAGCTGTTTTTT
TRBJ2-5,TRBV5-1,many,TRBD2,CASSTGLAEETQYF,TGCGCCAGCAGCACCGGACTAGCGGAAGAGACCCAGTACTTC
TRBJ1-3,TRBV10-3,many,NA,CAISDGTASGNTIYF,TGTGCCATCAGTGATGGCACGGCCTCTGGAAACACCATATATTTT
TRBJ1-2,TRBV10-3,many,NA,CAILTGEQDGYTF,TGTGCCATACTGACGGGGGAACAGGACGGCTACACCTTC
TRBJ1-2,TRBV12-3/TRBV12-4,many,NA,CASSLDGNYGYTF,TGTGCCAGCAGTCTCGACGGTAACTATGGCTACACCTTC
TRBJ1-2,TRBV20-1,few,NA,CSARTPTGGYTF,TGCAGTGCTAGAACCCCGACGGGGGGCTACACCTTC
TRBJ2-3,TRBV11-3,many,TRBD1,CASSDPGQSTDTQYF,TGTGCCAGCAGCGATCCGGGACAGAGCACAGATACGCAGTATTTT
TRBJ2-3,TRBV27,many,NA,CASSLWGDKDTQYF,TGTGCCAGCAGTTTATGGGGGGATAAAGATACGCAGTATTTT
TRBJ2-1,TRBV7-2,NA,NA,CASSPLAGTLFF,TGTGCCAGCAGCCCCTTGGCGGGTACCTTGTTCTTC
TRBJ2-7,TRBV7-2,many,NA,CASSLWAGTYEQYF,TGTGCCAGCAGCCTATGGGCAGGGACATACGAGCAGTACTTC
TRBJ2-7,TRBV7-9,many,NA,CASSLLGGDEQYF,TGTGCCAGCAGCTTACTGGGAGGTGACGAGCAGTACTTC
TRBJ2-5,TRBV2,NA,TRBD1,CARGTGSQTQYF,TGTGCCAGAGGGACAGGGTCGCAGACCCAGTACTTC
TRBJ1-5,TRBV28,many,NA,CASSSQEVDLGQPQHF,TGTGCCAGCAGTTCGCAGGAGGTCGATTTGGGTCAGCCCCAGCATTTT
TRBJ2-5,TRBV20-1,NA,NA,CSANRPEGPETQYF,TGCAGTGCTAACCGTCCGGAAGGCCCAGAGACCCAGTACTTC
TRBJ2-3,TRBV9,NA,TRBD1,CASSANQGQGADTQYF,TGTGCCAGCAGCGCAAATCAGGGACAGGGGGCAGATACGCAGTATTTT
TRBJ2-1,TRBV11-2,many,NA,CASSLDSGSYNEQFF,TGTGCCAGCAGCTTAGATAGTGGCTCCTACAATGAGCAGTTCTTC
TRBJ1-6,TRBV7-9,many,TRBD1,CASSIPGQNSPLHF,TGTGCCAGCAGCATACCGGGACAGAATTCACCCCTCCACTTT
TRBJ1-1,TRBV12-3/TRBV12-4,NA,TRBD1,CASSLPWGQGHTEAFF,TGTGCCAGCAGCCTGCCGTGGGGACAGGGGCACACTGAAGCTTTCTTT
TRBJ1-4,TRBV28,NA,NA,CASSTPPEKLFF,TGTGCCAGCAGCACACCTCCTGAAAAACTGTTTTTT
TRBJ2-5,TRBV29-1,many,TRBD1,CSVPDRGGQETQYF,TGCAGCGTTCCCGACAGGGGAGGCCAAGAGACCCAGTACTTC
TRBJ2-1,TRBV30,many,TRBD1,CAWSVGTGESNEQFF,TGTGCCTGGAGTGTGGGGACAGGGGAATCCAATGAGCAGTTCTTC
TRBJ2-5,TRBV3-1,many,NA,CASSPVGRETQYF,TGTGCCAGCAGCCCGGTTGGGCGAGAGACCCAGTACTTC
TRBJ2-7,TRBV13,NA,TRBD1,CASSPQQGIPYGEQYF,TGTGCCAGCAGCCCACAACAGGGGATCCCCTACGGCGAGCAGTACTTC
TRBJ2-5,TRBV9,many,NA,CASSVGRGQETQYF,TGTGCCAGCAGCGTAGGTCGGGGCCAAGAGACCCAGTACTTC